Following are 8 T cell receptor beta chains from one sample sequenced in a study of blood T cell repertoires in COVID-19. The data were produced by immunoSEQ multiplex PCR, yet TCRdb's version contains in-frame clones alone and is incomplete. The repertoire includes around 200,000 clones, around four fifths of them detected once, and roughly 8.6% sits in the top ten. The sequenced sample was peripheral blood. Receptors were obtained from a man in his forties or fifties with active or convalescent COVID-19.

J is TRBJ1-5 and V is TRBV10-3; the match to TRBD1 covers 7 bases. The V segment lost 6 bases and the J segment 7 bases; nucleotides outside the gene matches: 9. Germline CDR1 and CDR2: ENHRY and SYGVKD. This CDR3 has 14 amino acids. CDR3 in DNA: TGTGCCATCAGCCAGGGGGGCCAGAGGCAGCCCCAGCATTTT. Its translation: CAISQGGQRQPQHF.

The chain recombines TRBV5-1 with TRBJ2-5; no reliable D call. In germline, CDR1 is SGHRS, CDR2 YFSETQ. This CDR3 comprises 12 residues. V gave up 5 bases and J gave up 5 bases, with 10 bases separating them. DNA for the CDR3: TGCGCCAGCAGAAGAGATCGGGAGACCCAGTACTTC. Amino acid sequence: CASRRDRETQYF.

The J gene is TRBJ2-1, the V gene TRBV10-2, with 10 bases that match TRBD2. The CDR3 is made up of 14 amino acids. V lost 2 bases and J lost 9; bases outside the gene matches: 4. Per the germline V gene, CDR1 is WSHSY and CDR2 is SAAADI. The CDR3 region has the DNA TGCGCCAGCAGTGAGAGCGGGGGGGCCGGTGAGCAGTTCTTC. Translating it yields CASSESGGAGEQFF.

This rearrangement joins TRBV23-1 to TRBJ1-5; D remains unclear. TRBV23-1 is recorded as an ORF, its role being uncertain. The length of the CDR3 is 17 residues. Trimming left V 0 bases short and J 0 bases short, with 12 bases between. CDR3 sequence (DNA): TGCGCCAGCAGTCAATCGGTCACCAGGAATAGCAATCAGCCCCAGCATTTT. The encoded protein is CASSQSVTRNSNQPQHF.

The chain recombines TRBV7-2 with TRBJ2-3, with 7 nucleotides matching TRBD2. The V segment lost 5 bases and the J segment 4 bases; nucleotides outside the gene matches: 6. CDR1 is SGHTA and CDR2 is FQGNSA in the germline V gene. CDR3 size: 14 residues. For the CDR3, the DNA is TGTGCCAGCAGCCTCCCCGGGAGGCCAGATACGCAGTATTTT. This codes for CASSLPGRPDTQYF.

The chain recombines TRBV6-5 with TRBJ1-5, with TRBD1 matching over 7 bases. CDR3 size: 15 residues. The J segment lost 0 bases and the V segment lost 6 bases, leaving 5 bases of the junction unmatched. Germline V gene data show CDR1 as MNHEY and CDR2 as SVGAGI. The chain's CDR3 is CASRAGQTSNQPQHF. In nucleotides, the CDR3 is TGTGCCAGCAGGGCGGGACAGACTAGCAATCAGCCCCAGCATTTT.

This clone has just a few counts. The genes are TRBV11-3 and TRBJ2-2, with D possibly being TRBD1 (5 bases). The CDR3 runs to 15 residues. Germline lookup yields CDR1 SGHNT and CDR2 YENEEA. V was pared by 0 bases and J by 5 bases, with 10 bases between. This CDR3 is CASSLDMGPTGELFF. As DNA, the CDR3 is TGTGCCAGCAGCTTAGATATGGGGCCAACCGGGGAGCTGTTTTTT. The whole variable domain, filled in from reference TRBV11-3 and TRBJ2-2, reads EAGVVQSPRYKIIEKKQPVAFWCNPISGHNTLYWYLQNLGQGPELLIRYENEEAVDDSQLPKDRFSAERLKGVDSTLKIQPAELGDSAVYLCASSLDMGPTGELFFGEGSRLTVL.

This rearrangement joins TRBV7-2 to TRBJ2-3; D is possibly TRBD1 (6 bases). Trimming pared 6 bases from V and 8 bases from J, leaving 27 bases between. The CDR3 totals 17 residues. Germline CDR1 SGHTA, CDR2 FQGNSA. For the CDR3, the DNA is TGTGCCAGCAGTCCAGAAGTTGGGACACTTTATTTGGGTACGCAGTATTTT. Its translation: CASSPEVGTLYLGTQYF.